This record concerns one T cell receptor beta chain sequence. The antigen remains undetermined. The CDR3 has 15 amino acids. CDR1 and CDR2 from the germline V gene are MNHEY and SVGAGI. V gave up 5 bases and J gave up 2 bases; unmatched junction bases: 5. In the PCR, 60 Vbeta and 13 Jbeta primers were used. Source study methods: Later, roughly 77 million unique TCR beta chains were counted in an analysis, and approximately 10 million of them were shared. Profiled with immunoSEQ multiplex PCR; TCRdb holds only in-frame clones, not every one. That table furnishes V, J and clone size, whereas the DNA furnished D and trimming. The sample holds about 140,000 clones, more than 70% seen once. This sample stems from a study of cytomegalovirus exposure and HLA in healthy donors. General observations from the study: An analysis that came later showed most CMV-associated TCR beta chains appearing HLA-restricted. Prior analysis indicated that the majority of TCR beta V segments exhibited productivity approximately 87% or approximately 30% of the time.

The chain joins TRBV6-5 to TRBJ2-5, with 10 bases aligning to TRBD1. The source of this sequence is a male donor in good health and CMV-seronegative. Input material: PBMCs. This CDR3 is CASSGTGAPQETQYF. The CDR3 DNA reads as TGTGCCAGCAGTGGGACAGGGGCCCCACAAGAGACCCAGTACTTC.